Each of the 25 T cell receptor beta chains below was sequenced from the same sample in a study of early T cells in non-severe SARS-CoV-2 infection. TCRdb re-called the 5' RACE reads with MiXCR, one entry per CDR3 protein. Counted here are 55,000 or so distinct CDR3 sequences, around 12% occurring once; the ten biggest clones make up roughly 1.4%. Sequences were obtained from whole blood. These receptors came from an adult who was a healthcare worker with PCR-confirmed SARS-CoV-2 infection or an uninfected control (not recorded which).

This clonotype was detected only a few times. V is TRBV2 and J is TRBJ2-1, with 10 bases identical to TRBD2. This CDR3 spans 14 amino acids. CDR1 and CDR2 from the germline V gene are SNHLY and FYNNEI. V was clipped by 7 bases and J by 9 bases; unmatched bases: 9. The CDR3 nucleotides are TGTGCCAGCACGAGAAGCGGGGGGGCCACTGAGCAGTTCTTC. Translating it yields CASTRSGGATEQFF.

This clonotype came up a few times. The chain joins TRBV10-3 to TRBJ1-1, with D maybe TRBD1 (5 bases). Germline V gives CDR1 ENHRY, CDR2 SYGVKD. Trimming shortened V by 2 bases and J by 0 bases, and 10 bases separated the two germline ends. This CDR3 is built from 15 residues. The CDR3, as DNA: TGTGCCATCAGTGAGAAAGGAGGGGTGAACACTGAAGCTTTCTTT. As protein: CAISEKGGVNTEAFF.

This clonotype was detected ten times or more. This sequence joins TRBV6-1 and TRBJ1-2; D not certain. Germline CDR1 is MNHNS and CDR2 is SASEGT. V was pared by 1 base and J by 4 bases, with 16 bases between. The CDR3 has 16 residues. The CDR3 is CASSEGSGQKSYGYTF. CDR3 in DNA: TGTGCCAGCAGTGAAGGCAGTGGGCAGAAGTCCTATGGCTACACCTTC.

This clonotype has just a few counts. The rearrangement uses TRBV7-6 and TRBJ1-1; 7 bases fit TRBD1. Germline CDR1 reads SGHVS; CDR2 reads FNYEAQ. This CDR3 is built from 13 residues. V lost 5 bases to trimming and J lost 6 bases; unmatched junction nucleotides: 6. CDR3: CASSPRDSAEAFF. The CDR3 DNA is TGTGCCAGCAGCCCGCGGGACAGCGCTGAAGCTTTCTTT.

The rearrangement joins TRBV7-2 to TRBJ2-7, with 8 bases that match TRBD1. After removal of 4 bases from V and 12 bases from J, the junction contained 17 bases not matched to a gene. CDR1 is SGHTA and CDR2 is FQGNSA in the germline V gene. This CDR3 region has 15 residues. CDR3 nucleotide sequence: TGTGCCAGCAGCTCCCAGCCTGAAGACCGACAGGGGCCGTACTTC. Its translation is CASSSQPEDRQGPYF.

This clonotype was counted at least ten times. CDR3 loop: CASSSRLAQREYF. The CDR3 DNA follows: TGTGCCAGCAGCTCCCGACTAGCCCAACGGGAGTACTTC. The chain has TRBV7-8 and TRBJ2-5, with 7 bases that match TRBD2. The CDR3 is made up of 13 amino acids. With V trimmed by 4 bases and J by 12 bases, 11 bases remained unmatched. Germline CDR1 and CDR2: SGHVS and FQNEAQ.

The chain recombines TRBV3-1 with TRBJ2-2, with TRBD2 identical over 9 bases. The germline CDR1 and CDR2 sequences are LGHDT and YNNKEL (reference sequence). The CDR3 extends over 18 amino acids. Germline trimming cut 1 base from V and 0 bases from J; bases unmatched to any gene: 6. Here the CDR3 reads CASSQGWASGANTGELFF. In DNA form, the CDR3 reads TGTGCCAGCAGCCAAGGCTGGGCTAGCGGGGCGAACACCGGGGAGCTGTTTTTT.

This clonotype has a handful of counts. The chain joins TRBV3-1 to TRBJ2-1; 8 bases fit TRBD1. Losses at the gene ends were 6 bases for V and 10 bases for J; bases not matched to a gene: 5. This CDR3 spans 12 amino acids. The germline V gene encodes CDR1 LGHDT and CDR2 YNNKEL (reference sequence). CDR3 in DNA: TGTGCCAGCAGAGGACAGGGTTGGGAGCAGTTCTTC. Its protein is CASRGQGWEQFF.

The CDR3 loop is CASSEGGDYFTGELFF. The CDR3 bases are TGTGCCAGCAGTGAAGGTGGCGACTACTTCACCGGGGAGCTGTTTTTT. The chain is built from TRBV2 and TRBJ2-2, with D possibly matching TRBD2 (5 bases). Between the trimmed V and J ends, which lost 1 base and 4 bases, there was a span of 13 bases. The germline gives CDR1 SNHLY, CDR2 FYNNEI. The CDR3 is 16 amino acids.

The gene calls are TRBV7-3 and TRBJ1-1; 9 bases line up with TRBD1. From germline, CDR1 is SGHTA and CDR2 FQGTGA. This CDR3 has 13 amino acids. V trimming: 5 bases; J trimming: 5 bases; junction bases outside the gene matches: 3. CDR3 protein: CASSRDRDTEAFF. Written as DNA, the CDR3 is TGTGCCAGCAGCCGGGACAGGGATACTGAAGCTTTCTTT.

The V call is TRBV27, the J call TRBJ2-7, with D unclear. The CDR3 runs 14 residues. Per the germline V gene, CDR1 is MNHEY and CDR2 is SMNVEV (reference sequence). V lost 2 bases and J 3 bases, leaving 11 bases between the germline ends. The CDR3, as DNA: TGTGCCAGCAGTTTAACCCGCGGCGGCTACGAGCAGTACTTC. Translated: CASSLTRGGYEQYF.

The J gene is TRBJ2-1, the V gene TRBV6-1; D gene ambiguous. From germline, CDR1 is MNHNS and CDR2 SASEGT. CDR3 length equals 14 residues. V lost 3 bases and J lost 0, with 6 bases in between. CDR3 protein: CASSEWGSYNEQFF. The CDR3 region has the DNA TGTGCCAGCAGTGAGTGGGGCTCCTACAATGAGCAGTTCTTC.

The chain combines TRBV29-1 with TRBJ1-4; D possibly corresponds to TRBD1 (6 bases). There are 14 residues in the CDR3. The V gene's germline CDR1 is SQVTM and CDR2 ANQGSEA. The germline V and J ends were trimmed by 5 bases and 8 bases, with 18 bases remaining between them. For the CDR3, the DNA is TGCAGCGTTCGATACGGGGGCATTAGGGAAAAACTGTTTTTT. Residues: CSVRYGGIREKLFF. The full variable domain, its missing parts supplied by reference TRBV29-1 and TRBJ1-4, is SAVISQKPSRDICQRGTSLTIQCQVDSQVTMMFWYRQQPGQSLTLIATANQGSEATYESGFVIDKFPISRPNLTFSTLTVSNMSPEDSSIYLCSVRYGGIREKLFFGSGTQLSVL.

This clonotype was seen only a few times. For the CDR3, the DNA is TGCGCCAGCAGCCTTACCCGGGACCTTTACTATGGCTACACCTTC. Translating gives CASSLTRDLYYGYTF. This sequence joins TRBV4-1 and TRBJ1-2; weak D call: TRBD1 (5 bases). V shed 4 bases and J shed 3 bases, with 15 bases lying between them. Germline CDR1 is MGHRA and CDR2 is YSYEKL. The CDR3 sequence is 15 residues long.

This clonotype was picked up a small number of times. This rearrangement joins TRBV7-2 to TRBJ1-2; D possibly corresponds to TRBD1 (6 bases). Trimming shortened V by 4 bases and J by 8 bases, and 17 bases separated the two germline ends. Per germline, CDR1 SGHTA and CDR2 FQGNSA. The CDR3 is 14 amino acids. The CDR3 DNA reads TGTGCCAGCAGCTCCGAGGGGGGCTCCGGCGGCTACACCTTC. This encodes CASSSEGGSGGYTF.

This clonotype was recorded at least ten times. The rearrangement uses TRBV30 and TRBJ1-2; tentative D call: TRBD1 (6 bases). Germline CDR1 and CDR2: GTSNPN and SVGIG (reference sequence). V dropped 1 base and J dropped 4 bases, with 13 bases sitting between them. The CDR3 consists of 14 residues. The chain's CDR3 is CAWSASGTTYGYTF. The DNA for the CDR3 is TGTGCCTGGAGTGCCTCCGGGACAACCTATGGCTACACCTTC.

This chain connects TRBV30 to TRBJ1-1, with 7 bases identical to TRBD1. The germline CDR1 and CDR2 sequences are GTSNPN and SVGIG (reference sequence). Trimming removed 3 bases from V and 3 bases from J; junction bases left unmatched: 4. CDR3 size: 13 residues. The DNA for the CDR3 is TGTGCCTGGAGGGACAGGAGACACACTGAAGCTTTCTTT. This codes for CAWRDRRHTEAFF.

This clonotype was found a few times. This rearrangement joins TRBV11-1 to TRBJ1-1, with D possibly being TRBD1 (5 bases). Germline CDR1 SGHAT, CDR2 FQDESV (reference sequence). The V end lost 5 bases, the J end lost 6 bases, and 16 bases lay between the germline ends. The CDR3 length is 14 residues. The CDR3 spells CASSETRQGAEAFF. The DNA of the CDR3 is TGTGCCAGCAGCGAAACCCGTCAAGGGGCTGAAGCTTTCTTT.

This rearrangement joins TRBV20-1 to TRBJ2-5; D is perhaps TRBD1 (6 bases). The germline V and J ends were trimmed by 0 bases and 2 bases, with 16 bases remaining between them. Germline V CDR1 and CDR2: DFQATT, SNEGSKA (reference sequence). This CDR3 is 16 amino acids long. CDR3 nucleotide sequence: TGCAGTGCTAGAGATCTCCACAGGGCCCCTCAAGAGACCCAGTACTTC. Residues: CSARDLHRAPQETQYF.

To note about this clonotype: The junction and the germline gene differ at one end; a read error may be behind it. The chain carries TRBV7-7 and TRBJ1-1; D uncertain. The germline gives CDR1 SSHAT, CDR2 FNYEAQ (reference sequence). The CDR3 runs 13 residues. The CDR3 DNA reads as TGTGCTAGCAGCCAACAGAAGAACACTGAAGCTTTCTTT. Protein product: CASSQQKNTEAFF.

This clonotype appeared many times. This chain links TRBV2 with TRBJ1-6, with TRBD1 identical over 10 bases. Looked up from germline, CDR1 is SNHLY and CDR2 is FYNNEI. Unmatched junction bases numbered 2, after V lost 6 bases and J lost 6 bases. CDR3 size: 14 residues. CDR3 residues: CASSWTGGNSPLHF. As DNA, the CDR3 is TGTGCCAGCAGCTGGACAGGGGGTAATTCACCCCTCCACTTT. Variable domain in full (rest from reference TRBV2 and TRBJ1-6): EPEVTQTPSHQVTQMGQEVILRCVPISNHLYFYWYRQILGQKVEFLVSFYNNEISEKSEIFDDQFSVERPDGSNFTLKIRSTKLEDSAMYFCASSWTGGNSPLHFGNGTRLTVT.

By share of the sample, this clonotype is medium-sized. The chain combines TRBV7-6 with TRBJ1-2, with TRBD1 matching over 7 bases. This CDR3 has 16 amino acids. Trimming took 4 bases from V and 4 from J; bases not matched to a gene: 12. Germline V CDR1 and CDR2: SGHVS, FNYEAQ. The CDR3 sequence is CASSSQTGSNSYGYTF. The CDR3 DNA reads as TGTGCCAGCAGCTCGCAGACAGGGTCGAATAGCTATGGCTACACCTTC.

This clonotype was found many times. The chain carries TRBV10-3 and TRBJ2-1; TRBD2 agrees at 7 bases. The CDR3 is made up of 16 amino acids. Germline V gene sequence: CDR1 ENHRY, CDR2 SYGVKD. Trimming cost V 1 base and J 4 bases; bases outside gene matches: 7. The CDR3 bases are TGTGCCATCAGTGAGTTTTCAAGCGGGGATTACAATGAGCAGTTCTTC. Its protein product is CAISEFSSGDYNEQFF.

The chain recombines TRBV9 with TRBJ2-1; TRBD2 aligns across 8 bases. Germline assignment: CDR1 SGDLS and CDR2 YYNGEE. The CDR3 covers 15 residues. V shed 0 bases and J 6 bases; nucleotides not matched to a gene: 5. Here the CDR3 reads CASSVGGLAGNEQFF. CDR3 sequence (DNA): TGTGCCAGCAGCGTAGGGGGGCTAGCGGGCAATGAGCAGTTCTTC.

This clonotype was observed many times. V gene TRBV11-2 combines with J gene TRBJ1-6; D unclear. CDR1 is SGHAT, CDR2 FQNNGV, per germline. This CDR3 comprises 17 residues. V was pared by 3 bases and J by 7 bases, with 19 bases between. In nucleotides, the CDR3 is TGTGCCAGCAGCTTGTTTAGAGCTGATGAGGGAAATTCACCCCTCCACTTT. Its protein is CASSLFRADEGNSPLHF. The complete variable domain, with remaining parts taken from reference TRBV11-2 and TRBJ1-6, reads EAGVAQSPRYKIIEKRQSVAFWCNPISGHATLYWYQQILGQGPKLLIQFQNNGVVDDSQLPKDRFSAERLKGVDSTLKIQPAKLEDSAVYLCASSLFRADEGNSPLHFGNGTRLTVT.